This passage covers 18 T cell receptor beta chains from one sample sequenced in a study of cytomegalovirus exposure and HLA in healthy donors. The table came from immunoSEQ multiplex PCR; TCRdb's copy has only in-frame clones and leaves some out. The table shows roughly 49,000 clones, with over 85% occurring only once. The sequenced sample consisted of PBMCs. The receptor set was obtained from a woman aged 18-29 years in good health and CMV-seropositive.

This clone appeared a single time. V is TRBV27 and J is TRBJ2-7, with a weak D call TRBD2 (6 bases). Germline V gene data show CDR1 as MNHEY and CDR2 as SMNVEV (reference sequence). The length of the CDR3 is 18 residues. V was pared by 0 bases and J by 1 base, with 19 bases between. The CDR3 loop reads CASSLSYSPGLRSYEQYF. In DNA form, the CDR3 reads TGTGCCAGCAGTTTATCCTATTCCCCGGGACTCCGATCCTACGAGCAGTACTTC.

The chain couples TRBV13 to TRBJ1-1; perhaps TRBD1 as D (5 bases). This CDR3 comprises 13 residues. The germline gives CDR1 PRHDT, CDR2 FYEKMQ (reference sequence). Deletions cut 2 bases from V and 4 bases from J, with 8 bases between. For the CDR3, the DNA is TGTGCCAGCAGCTTACAGGGAAGCACTGAAGCTTTCTTT. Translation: CASSLQGSTEAFF.

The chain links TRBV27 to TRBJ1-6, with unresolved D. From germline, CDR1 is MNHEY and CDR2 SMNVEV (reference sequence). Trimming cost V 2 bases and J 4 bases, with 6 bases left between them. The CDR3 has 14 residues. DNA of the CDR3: TGTGCCAGCAGTTTAGGACTTTATAATTCACCCCTCCACTTT. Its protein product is CASSLGLYNSPLHF.

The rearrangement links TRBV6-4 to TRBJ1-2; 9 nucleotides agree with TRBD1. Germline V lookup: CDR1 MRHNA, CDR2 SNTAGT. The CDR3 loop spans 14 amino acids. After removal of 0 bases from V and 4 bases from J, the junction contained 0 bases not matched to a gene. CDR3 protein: CASSDSTGGYGYTF. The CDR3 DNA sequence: TGTGCCAGCAGTGACTCGACAGGGGGCTATGGCTACACCTTC.

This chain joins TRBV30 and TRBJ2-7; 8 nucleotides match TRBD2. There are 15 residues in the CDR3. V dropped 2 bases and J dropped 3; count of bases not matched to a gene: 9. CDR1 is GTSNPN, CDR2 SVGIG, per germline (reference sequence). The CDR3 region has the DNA TGTGCCTGGAGTAATACCGGGACTAGTCGCTACGAGCAGTACTTC. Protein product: CAWSNTGTSRYEQYF.

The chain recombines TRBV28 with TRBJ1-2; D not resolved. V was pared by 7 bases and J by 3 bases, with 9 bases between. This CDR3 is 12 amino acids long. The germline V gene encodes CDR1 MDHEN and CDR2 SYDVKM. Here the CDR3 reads CASTGFDYGYTF. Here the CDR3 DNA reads TGTGCCAGCACTGGCTTTGACTATGGCTACACCTTC.

The CDR3 is CASSQDYSSGYEQYF. The CDR3 region has the DNA TGCGCCAGCAGCCAAGATTACTCTAGCGGCTACGAGCAGTACTTC. J is TRBJ2-7 and V is TRBV4-3; 7 bases align to TRBD2. CDR1 and CDR2 (germline): LGHNA, YSLEER. J lost 3 bases, V lost 0 bases, and 5 bases had no gene match. CDR3 length: 15 amino acids.

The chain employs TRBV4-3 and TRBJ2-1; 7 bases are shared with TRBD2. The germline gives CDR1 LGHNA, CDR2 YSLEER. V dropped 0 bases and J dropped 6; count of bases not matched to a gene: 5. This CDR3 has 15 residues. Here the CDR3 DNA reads TGCGCCAGCAGCCAAGACGCCCCGGGGGGCAATGAGCAGTTCTTC. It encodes CASSQDAPGGNEQFF.

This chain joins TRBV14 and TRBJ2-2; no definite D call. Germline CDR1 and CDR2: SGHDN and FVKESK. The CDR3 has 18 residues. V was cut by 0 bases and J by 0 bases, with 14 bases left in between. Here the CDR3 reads CASSQDRPGPTNTGELFF. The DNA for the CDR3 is TGTGCCAGCAGCCAAGATAGGCCAGGCCCTACGAACACCGGGGAGCTGTTTTTT.

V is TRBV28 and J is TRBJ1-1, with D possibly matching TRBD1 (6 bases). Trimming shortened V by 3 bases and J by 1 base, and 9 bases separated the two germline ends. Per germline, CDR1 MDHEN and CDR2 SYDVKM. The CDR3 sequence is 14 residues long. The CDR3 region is CASSLGTPNTEAFF. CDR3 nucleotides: TGTGCCAGCAGTTTGGGGACACCGAACACTGAAGCTTTCTTT.

In DNA form, the CDR3 reads TGTGCCAGCAGGCCAACTAGCGGGAGTAGCGAGCAGTACTTC. As protein: CASRPTSGSSEQYF. V gene TRBV13 combines with J gene TRBJ2-7; 11 bases are shared with TRBD2. Germline V gene lookup returns CDR1 PRHDT and CDR2 FYEKMQ (reference sequence). Trimming cost V 6 bases and J 6 bases; bases outside gene matches: 7. The CDR3 loop spans 14 amino acids.

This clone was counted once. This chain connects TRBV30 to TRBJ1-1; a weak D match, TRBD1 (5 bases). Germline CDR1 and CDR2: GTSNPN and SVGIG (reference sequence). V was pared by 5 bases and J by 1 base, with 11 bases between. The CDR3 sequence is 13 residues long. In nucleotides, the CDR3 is TGTGCCTGGGAAGACAGAGCGAACACTGAAGCTTTCTTT. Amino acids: CAWEDRANTEAFF.

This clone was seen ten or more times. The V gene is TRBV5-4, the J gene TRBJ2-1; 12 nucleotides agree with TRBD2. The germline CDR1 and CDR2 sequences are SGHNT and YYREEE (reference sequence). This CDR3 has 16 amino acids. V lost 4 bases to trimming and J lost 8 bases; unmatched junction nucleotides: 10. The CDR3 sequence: CASSARLAGASHEQFF. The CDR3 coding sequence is TGTGCCAGCAGCGCTAGACTAGCGGGAGCGTCTCATGAGCAGTTCTTC.

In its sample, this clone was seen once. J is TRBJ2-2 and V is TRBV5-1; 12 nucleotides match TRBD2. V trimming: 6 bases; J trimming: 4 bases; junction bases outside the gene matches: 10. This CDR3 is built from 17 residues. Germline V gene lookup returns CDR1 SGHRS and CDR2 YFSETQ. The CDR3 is CASTRLAGDSGTGELFF. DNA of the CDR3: TGCGCCAGCACCCGACTAGCGGGAGACTCGGGCACCGGGGAGCTGTTTTTT.

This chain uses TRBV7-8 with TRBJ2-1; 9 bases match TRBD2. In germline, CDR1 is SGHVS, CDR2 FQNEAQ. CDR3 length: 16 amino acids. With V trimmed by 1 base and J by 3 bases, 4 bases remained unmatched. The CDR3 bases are TGTGCCAGCAGCTTAGGTCGTAGCGGGAGCTACAATGAGCAGTTCTTC. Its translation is CASSLGRSGSYNEQFF. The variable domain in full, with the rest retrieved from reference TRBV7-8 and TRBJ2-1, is GAGVSQSPRYKVAKRGQDVALRCDPISGHVSLFWYQQALGQGPEFLTYFQNEAQLDKSGLPSDRFFAERPEGSVSTLKIQRTQQEDSAVYLCASSLGRSGSYNEQFFGPGTRLTVL.

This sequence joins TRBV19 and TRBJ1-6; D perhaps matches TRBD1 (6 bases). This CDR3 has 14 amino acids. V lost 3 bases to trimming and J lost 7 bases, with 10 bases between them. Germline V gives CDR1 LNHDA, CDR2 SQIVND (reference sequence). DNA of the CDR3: TGTGCCAGTAGTATCGGGGGGCTGAATTCACCCCTCCACTTT. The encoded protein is CASSIGGLNSPLHF.

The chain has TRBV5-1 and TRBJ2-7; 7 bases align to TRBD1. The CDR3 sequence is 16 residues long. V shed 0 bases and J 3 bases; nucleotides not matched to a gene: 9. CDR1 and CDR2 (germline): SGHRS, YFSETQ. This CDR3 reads CASSLAGTEEGYEQYF. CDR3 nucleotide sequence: TGCGCCAGCAGCTTGGCCGGGACAGAAGAAGGCTACGAGCAGTACTTC.

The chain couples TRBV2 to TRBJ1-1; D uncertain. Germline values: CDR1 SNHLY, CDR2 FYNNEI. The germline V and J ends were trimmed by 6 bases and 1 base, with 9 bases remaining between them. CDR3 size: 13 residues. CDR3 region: CASRSGGNTEAFF. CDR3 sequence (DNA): TGTGCCAGCAGATCGGGAGGGAACACTGAAGCTTTCTTT. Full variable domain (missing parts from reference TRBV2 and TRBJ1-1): EPEVTQTPSHQVTQMGQEVILRCVPISNHLYFYWYRQILGQKVEFLVSFYNNEISEKSEIFDDQFSVERPDGSNFTLKIRSTKLEDSAMYFCASRSGGNTEAFFGQGTRLTVV.